This entry features one TCR beta chain sequence. Its antigen is still unknown. Sequenced with the Oncomine TCR Beta short-read assay was DNA taken from cultured CD4+ T cells. TCRdb ran MiXCR on the PCR reads and lists one entry per CDR3 protein. The sample includes 6,000 to 8,500 distinct CDR3 sequences, 73% of them seen just once. Germline values: CDR1 DFQATT, CDR2 SNEGSKA (reference sequence). The CDR3 is 13 amino acids. V was shortened by 4 bases and J by 3 bases, with 10 bases between the two germline ends. This sample was taken from a study of vaccination and CD4 T cells after COVID-19. Study-wide background: Post-vaccine sampling followed dose two by a median about 72 days (range 14 to 241).

Documented treatment: approximately 11-day PBMC culture with coronavirus spike peptide pools or control peptides (ViraFEST assay). The origin of this receptor is a human donor who had recovered from COVID-19. The chain recombines TRBV20-1 with TRBJ1-5; D is ambiguous. The sample comprised CD4+ T cells from blood, cultured in vitro. The CDR3 DNA sequence: TGCAGTGCTACCGAGAGAAACAATCAGCCCCAGCATTTT. Protein sequence: CSATERNNQPQHF.